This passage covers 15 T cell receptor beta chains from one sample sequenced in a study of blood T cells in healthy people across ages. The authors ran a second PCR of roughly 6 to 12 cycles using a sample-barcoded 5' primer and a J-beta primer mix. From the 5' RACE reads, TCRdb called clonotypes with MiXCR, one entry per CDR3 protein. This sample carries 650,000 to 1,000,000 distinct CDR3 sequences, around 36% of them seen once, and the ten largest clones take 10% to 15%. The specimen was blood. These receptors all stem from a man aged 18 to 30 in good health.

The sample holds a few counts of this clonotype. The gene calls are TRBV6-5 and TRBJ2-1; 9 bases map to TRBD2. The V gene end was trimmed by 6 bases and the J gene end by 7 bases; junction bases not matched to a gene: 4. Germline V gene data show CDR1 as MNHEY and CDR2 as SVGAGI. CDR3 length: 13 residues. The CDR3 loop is CASSAGGGNEQFF. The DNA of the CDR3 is TGTGCCAGCAGCGCGGGAGGGGGAAATGAGCAGTTCTTC.

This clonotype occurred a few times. This chain's CDR3 is CASSDRVSQETQYF. The CDR3 nucleotides are TGTGCCAGCAGCGACAGAGTCTCCCAAGAGACCCAGTACTTC. V is TRBV11-2 and J is TRBJ2-5; tentative D call: TRBD1 (5 bases). Trimming took 5 bases from V and 1 from J, leaving 11 bases between them. CDR3 length equals 14 residues. In germline, CDR1 is SGHAT, CDR2 FQNNGV.

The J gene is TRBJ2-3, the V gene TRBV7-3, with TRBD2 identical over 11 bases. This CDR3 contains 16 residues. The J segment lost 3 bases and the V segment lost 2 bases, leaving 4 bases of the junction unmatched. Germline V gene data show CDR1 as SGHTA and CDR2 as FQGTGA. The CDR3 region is CASSLGIAGGTDTQYF. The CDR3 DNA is TGTGCCAGCAGCTTAGGCATAGCGGGAGGGACAGATACGCAGTATTTT.

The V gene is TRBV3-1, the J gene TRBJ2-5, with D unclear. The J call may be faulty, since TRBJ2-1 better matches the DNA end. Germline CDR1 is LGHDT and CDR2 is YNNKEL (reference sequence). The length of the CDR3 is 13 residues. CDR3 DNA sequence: TGTGCCAGCAGCCAAGATGAGTCCAGGACCCAGTTCTTC. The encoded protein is CASSQDESRTQFF.

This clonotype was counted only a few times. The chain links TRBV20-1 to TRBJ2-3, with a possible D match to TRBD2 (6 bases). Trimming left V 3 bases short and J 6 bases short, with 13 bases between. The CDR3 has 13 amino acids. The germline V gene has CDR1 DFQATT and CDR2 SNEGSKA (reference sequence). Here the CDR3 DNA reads TGCAGTGCTAGTTGGAGGGTGGGGGATACGCAGTATTTT. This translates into CSASWRVGDTQYF.

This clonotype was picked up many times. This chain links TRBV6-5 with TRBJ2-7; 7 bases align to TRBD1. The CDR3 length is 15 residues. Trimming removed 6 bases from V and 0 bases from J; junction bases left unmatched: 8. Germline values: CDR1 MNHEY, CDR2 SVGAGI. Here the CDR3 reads CASSRTGLLSYEQYF. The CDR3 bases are TGTGCCAGCAGCCGGACAGGCTTACTCTCCTACGAGCAGTACTTC.

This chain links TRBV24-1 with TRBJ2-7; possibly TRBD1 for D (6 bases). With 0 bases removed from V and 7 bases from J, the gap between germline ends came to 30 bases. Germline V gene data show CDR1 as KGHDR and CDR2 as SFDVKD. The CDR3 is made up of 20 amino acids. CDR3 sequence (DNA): TGTGCCACCAGTGATTTGGAGGACAGTGGGCGACCCAACCCTTACAATGAGCAGTACTTC. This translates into CATSDLEDSGRPNPYNEQYF.

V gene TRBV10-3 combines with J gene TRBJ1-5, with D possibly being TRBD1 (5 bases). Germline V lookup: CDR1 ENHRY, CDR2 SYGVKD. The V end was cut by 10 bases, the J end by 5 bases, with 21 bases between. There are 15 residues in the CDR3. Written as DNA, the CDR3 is TGTGCCACCGGGGCGGACTCTACCGGGGATCAGCCCCAGCATTTT. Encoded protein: CATGADSTGDQPQHF.

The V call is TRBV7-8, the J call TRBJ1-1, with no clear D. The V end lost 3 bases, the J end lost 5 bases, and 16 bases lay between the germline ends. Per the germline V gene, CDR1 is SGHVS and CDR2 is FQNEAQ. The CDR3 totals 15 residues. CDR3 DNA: TGTGCCAGCAGCTTCTTGACGCGACCTGGGACTGAAGCTTTCTTT. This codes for CASSFLTRPGTEAFF. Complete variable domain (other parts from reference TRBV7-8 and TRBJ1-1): GAGVSQSPRYKVAKRGQDVALRCDPISGHVSLFWYQQALGQGPEFLTYFQNEAQLDKSGLPSDRFFAERPEGSVSTLKIQRTQQEDSAVYLCASSFLTRPGTEAFFGQGTRLTVV.

As DNA, the CDR3 is TGCAGTGCTAGAGAGGCTAGACGGGGGAACTCCTACGAGCAGTACTTC. Translating gives CSAREARRGNSYEQYF. The chain links TRBV20-1 to TRBJ2-4; TRBD2 might be the D (6 bases). The DNA end is a closer match to TRBJ2-7, so the J assignment may be wrong. Germline V gives CDR1 DFQATT, CDR2 SNEGSKA (reference sequence). This CDR3 region has 16 residues.

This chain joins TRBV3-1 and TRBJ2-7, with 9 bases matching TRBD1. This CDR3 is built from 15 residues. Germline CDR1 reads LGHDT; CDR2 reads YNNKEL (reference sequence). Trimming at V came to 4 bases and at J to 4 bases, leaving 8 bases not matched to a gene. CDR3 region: CASSPGGTGMYEQYF. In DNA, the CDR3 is TGTGCCAGCAGCCCTGGAGGGACAGGGATGTACGAGCAGTACTTC.

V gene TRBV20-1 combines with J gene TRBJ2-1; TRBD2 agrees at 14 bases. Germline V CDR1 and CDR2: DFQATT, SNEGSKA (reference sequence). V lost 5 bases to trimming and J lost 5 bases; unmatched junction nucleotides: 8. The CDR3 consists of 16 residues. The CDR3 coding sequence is TGCAGTGCTGGCTCCCCGACTAGCGGGGGGGACAATGAGCAGTTCTTC. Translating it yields CSAGSPTSGGDNEQFF.

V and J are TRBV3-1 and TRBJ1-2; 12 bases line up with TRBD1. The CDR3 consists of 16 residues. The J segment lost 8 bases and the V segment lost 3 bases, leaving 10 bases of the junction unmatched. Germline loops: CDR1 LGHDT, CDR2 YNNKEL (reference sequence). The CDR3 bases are TGTGCCAGCAGCCATAACCTTGGGACAGGGGGCGCCGGCTACACCTTC. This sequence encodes CASSHNLGTGGAGYTF. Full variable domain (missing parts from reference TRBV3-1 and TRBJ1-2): DTAVSQTPKYLVTQMGNDKSIKCEQNLGHDTMYWYKQDSKKFLKIMFSYNNKELIINETVPNRFSPKSPDKAHLNLHINSLELGDSAVYFCASSHNLGTGGAGYTFGSGTRLTVV.

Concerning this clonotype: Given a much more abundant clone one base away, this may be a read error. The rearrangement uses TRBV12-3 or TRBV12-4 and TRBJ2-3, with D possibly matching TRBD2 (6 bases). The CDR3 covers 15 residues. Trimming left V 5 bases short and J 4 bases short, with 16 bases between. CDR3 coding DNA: TGTGCCAGCAGTGACAGAGCCTCTAGCGCAGATACGCAGTATTTT. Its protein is CASSDRASSADTQYF.

Here the CDR3 reads CSASGPASTDTQYF. CDR3 nucleotide sequence: TGCAGTGCTAGTGGTCCGGCTAGCACAGATACGCAGTATTTT. V is TRBV20-1 and J is TRBJ2-3, with no clear D. Looked up from germline, CDR1 is DFQATT and CDR2 is SNEGSKA (reference sequence). Trimming pared 3 bases from V and 0 bases from J, leaving 10 bases between. This CDR3 is 14 amino acids long.